The present TCR beta chain was sequenced within a study of cytomegalovirus exposure and HLA in healthy donors. Notes on the study in general: A few CMV-associated chains proved CMV antigen-specific in vitro. Accounts indicate the classifier identified cytomegalovirus status with strong specificity and sensitivity.

Germline CDR1 and CDR2: SEHNR and FQNEAQ (reference sequence). V shed 5 bases and J 8 bases; nucleotides not matched to a gene: 7. The CDR3 covers 15 residues. This clone occurred a few times. Its cognate antigen is unknown. Vbeta (60) and Jbeta (13) primers were used in the PCR. Here immunoSEQ multiplex PCR was the method, and the copy in TCRdb shows in-frame clones only, minus some. The repertoire holds 120,000 to 150,000 clones, with less than 80% as singletons. The sample taken for sequencing was PBMCs. The rearrangement uses TRBV7-9 and TRBJ2-1; TRBD1 matches 12 bases. The sequence was collected from a woman aged 50 to 60 in good health and CMV-seropositive. CDR3 sequence reads: CASSRGQGAIDEQFF. In nucleotides, the CDR3 is TGTGCCAGCAGCCGGGGACAGGGGGCGATCGATGAGCAGTTCTTC.